This T cell receptor beta chain comes out of a study of shared clonotypes between healthy human individuals (dated by TCRdb to the early 2020s). Notes on the research overall: Three men and two women, aged 18 to 49 years, made up the cohort. Per donor, three plates each were used for CD4 naive and CD4 memory, two for CD8 naive, and one for CD8 memory. To estimate repertoire size and how much clonotype sharing occurs between individuals, the study deeply sequenced the blood TCR repertoires of five healthy adults. Libraries were prepared and TCR repertoires were sequenced by different laboratories using diverse techniques, in order to increase sequencing depth and limit assay-specific biases. Between about 0.9 and 8.9 billion PBMCs per donor were obtained by leukapheresis.

For the CD8 naive samples, CD45RO-negative cells were positively selected for CCR7, yielding a CD45RA+CCR7+ population from which TemRA cells were excluded. Healthy HIV-negative adults with no recently reported acute infections or vaccinations were included as donors. Every donor was a Caucasian adult residing in Nashville, Tennessee, USA. Blood was obtained by leukapheresis, after which PBMCs were separated by Ficoll-Histopaque density gradient centrifugation and cryopreserved in liquid nitrogen vapor phase. Analytical flow cytometry was used to check the purity and quantity of every magnetically sorted T cell population. Each sorted fraction had its genomic DNA isolated and then quantified by UV absorbance on a Nanodrop 2000c. Details on this clone: The antigen this receptor binds is unknown. Base qualities were left out, and no much larger clone turns up one base away.

Study-wide findings and limitations: Pairwise subsampling indicated that sequencing depth was expected to affect the degree of clonotype sharing among donors. Because the study included a small number of donors, the genetic and exposure-history diversity represented was limited. Rarefaction of sorted-subset datasets indicated incomplete sequencing despite the large sequencing depth. Clonotypes shared by all four sorted-subset donors showed higher generation probabilities than non-shared clonotypes. When several donors were compared, the shared fraction of clonotypes was roughly 4.8% for naive CD4, approximately 3.5% for naive CD8, 2.3% for memory CD4, and around 0.37% for memory CD8. Sampling was limited to blood, and TCR repertoires in tissue likely differ from TCR repertoires in blood. Larger estimated clonotype richness was generally found for naive subsets than for memory subsets.

The CDR3 has 15 amino acids, counting the end cysteine and phenylalanine. Kept here is only the CDR3 DNA, which spans 45 bases and is read in frame from base 1. CDR1 is given as MNHEY and CDR2 as SVGAGI, both from the germline V gene. Trimmed from V: 0 bases; trimmed from J: 10 bases; junction bases lacking a gene match: 4. Using the deep immunoSEQ assay, TCR CDR3 regions were amplified from genomic DNA by multiplex PCR. Extracted genomic DNA from each cell subset was spread evenly across all wells of several immunoSEQ 96-well plates, with each plate serving as a replicate. For sorted subsets, 200 to 250 ng of genomic DNA, equivalent to roughly 33,000 T cell genomes, went into each replicate PCR. Purified libraries were quantified with a Qubit 3.0 fluorometer, sized on a Bioanalyzer 2100, and re-quantified with the KAPA Library Quantification kit. Every immunoSEQ 96-well plate was sequenced on a separate single-read 150-cycle Illumina NextSeq 550 flow cell. From the authors' description of their analysis: Because the immunoSEQ output held only junctional sequences and lacked quality scores, the filtering could not match the filtering applied to full-length reads. To assign V/J genes and CDR3, sequences were annotated using PyIR, a Python wrapper for IgBLAST v1.9, with IMGT germline references. Reads with weak V/J assignments (E-value above 1e-6), missing CDR3, stop codons, out-of-frame junctions, or ambiguous translated residues were removed. A V3J clonotype was defined by an identical inferred V gene, J gene, and CDR3 amino acid sequence. To compute the percentage overlap between repertoires, the number of shared unique clonotypes was divided by the size of the smaller repertoire. Repertoire richness was assessed with RTK rarefaction, the Chao1 estimator, and Recon v2.1 estimates of unobserved clonotypes. Generation probabilities were computed with OLGA for all TCRbeta clonotypes obtained by the gDNA method from a few donors. The table comes from immuneACCESS by way of TCRdb, which keeps in-frame sequences with V and J called. Part of the clones is missing from these tables; in studies checked, under half for an unresolved V gene and the rest for unknown reasons. The DNA was the basis for D and trimming; V, J and clone size are from that table. For this sample there are approximately 600,000 clones; 85% to 95% appear just once. Over 0.09% of the sample rests with the top ten.

The sequencing input was naive CD8+ T cells sorted from blood. The sample's cell subset or site label, in plain terms: CD45RA+CCR7+. This receptor was obtained from a woman in her 30s in good health. The chain couples TRBV6-5 to TRBJ2-1; 12 bases in the junction line up with TRBD2. In nucleotide form, the sequence is TGTGCCAGCAGTTACTCGAACCTAGCGGGAGGGGAGCAGTTCTTC. It translates as CASSYSNLAGGEQFF.